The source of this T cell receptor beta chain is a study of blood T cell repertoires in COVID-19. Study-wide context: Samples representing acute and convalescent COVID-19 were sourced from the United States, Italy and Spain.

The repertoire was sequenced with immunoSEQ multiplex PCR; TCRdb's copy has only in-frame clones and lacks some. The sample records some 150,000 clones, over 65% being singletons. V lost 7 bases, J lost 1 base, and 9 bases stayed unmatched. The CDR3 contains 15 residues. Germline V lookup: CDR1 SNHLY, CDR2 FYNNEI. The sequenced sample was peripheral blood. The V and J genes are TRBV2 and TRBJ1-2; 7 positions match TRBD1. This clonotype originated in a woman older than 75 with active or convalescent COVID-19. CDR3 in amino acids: CASIRDSLFNYGYTF. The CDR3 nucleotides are TGTGCCAGCATCCGGGACAGCCTTTTTAACTATGGCTACACCTTC.